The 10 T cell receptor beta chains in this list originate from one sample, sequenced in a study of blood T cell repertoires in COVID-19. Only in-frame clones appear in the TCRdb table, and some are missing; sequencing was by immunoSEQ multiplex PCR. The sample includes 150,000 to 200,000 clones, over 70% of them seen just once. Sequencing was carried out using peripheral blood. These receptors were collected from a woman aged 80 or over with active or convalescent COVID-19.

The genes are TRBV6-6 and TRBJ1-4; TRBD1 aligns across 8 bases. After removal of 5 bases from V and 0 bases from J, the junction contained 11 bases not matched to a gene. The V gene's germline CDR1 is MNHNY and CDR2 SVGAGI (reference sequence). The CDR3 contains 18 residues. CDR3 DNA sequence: TGTGCCAGCAGTCCAAAGACAGGGGCCGCCTCAACTAATGAAAAACTGTTTTTT. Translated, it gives CASSPKTGAASTNEKLFF.

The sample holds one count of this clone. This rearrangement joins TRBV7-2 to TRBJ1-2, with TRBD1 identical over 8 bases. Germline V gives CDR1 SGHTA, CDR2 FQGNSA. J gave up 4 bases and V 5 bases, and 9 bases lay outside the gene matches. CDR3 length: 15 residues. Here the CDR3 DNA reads TGTGCCAGCAGCGAAAACAGGGGGGAAGGCTATGGCTACACCTTC. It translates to CASSENRGEGYGYTF. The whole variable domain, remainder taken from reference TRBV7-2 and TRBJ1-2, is GAGVSQSPSNKVTEKGKDVELRCDPISGHTALYWYRQSLGQGLEFLIYFQGNSAPDKSGLPSDRFSAERTGGSVSTLTIQRTQQEDSAVYLCASSENRGEGYGYTFGSGTRLTVV.

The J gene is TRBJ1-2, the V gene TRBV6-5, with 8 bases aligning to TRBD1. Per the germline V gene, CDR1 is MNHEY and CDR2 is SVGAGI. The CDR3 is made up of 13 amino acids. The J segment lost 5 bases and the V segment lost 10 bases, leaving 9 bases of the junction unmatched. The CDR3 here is CATQGAPIYGYTF. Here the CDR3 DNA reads TGTGCCACCCAGGGGGCACCGATATATGGCTACACCTTC.

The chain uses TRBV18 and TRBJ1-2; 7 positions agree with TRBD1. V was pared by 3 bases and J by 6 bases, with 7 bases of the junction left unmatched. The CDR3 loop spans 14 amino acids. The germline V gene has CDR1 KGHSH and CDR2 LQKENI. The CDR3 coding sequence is TGTGCCAGCTCACCTTACACAGGGGAGGATGGCTACACCTTC. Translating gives CASSPYTGEDGYTF.

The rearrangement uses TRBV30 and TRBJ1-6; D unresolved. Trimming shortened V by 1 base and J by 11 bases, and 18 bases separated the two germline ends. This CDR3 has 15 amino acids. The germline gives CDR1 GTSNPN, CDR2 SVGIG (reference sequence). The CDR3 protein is CAWSEEGFWEPPLHF. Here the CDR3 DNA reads TGTGCCTGGAGTGAGGAGGGTTTTTGGGAGCCACCCCTCCACTTT.

The DNA for the CDR3 is TGCGCCAGCAGCCAAGGAGCTAGCGGGCCATCCTACGAGCAGTACTTC. Encoded protein: CASSQGASGPSYEQYF. The rearrangement joins TRBV4-3 to TRBJ2-7, with TRBD2 matching over 8 bases. Germline V lookup: CDR1 LGHNA, CDR2 YSLEER. The CDR3 has 16 residues. V lost 1 base and J lost 1; bases outside the gene matches: 6.

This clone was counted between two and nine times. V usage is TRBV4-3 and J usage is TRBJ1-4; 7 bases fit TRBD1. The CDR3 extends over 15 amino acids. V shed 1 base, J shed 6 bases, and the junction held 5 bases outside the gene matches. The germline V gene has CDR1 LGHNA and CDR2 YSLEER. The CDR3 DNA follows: TGCGCCAGCAGCCAAGGAGACAGGGACGATGAAAAACTGTTTTTT. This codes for CASSQGDRDDEKLFF.

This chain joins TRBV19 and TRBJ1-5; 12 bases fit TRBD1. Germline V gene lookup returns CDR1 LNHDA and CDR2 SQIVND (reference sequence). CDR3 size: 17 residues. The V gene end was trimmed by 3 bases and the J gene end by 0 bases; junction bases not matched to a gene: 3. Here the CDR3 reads CASSMGTGGGSNQPQHF. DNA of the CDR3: TGTGCCAGTAGTATGGGGACAGGGGGCGGTAGCAATCAGCCCCAGCATTTT.

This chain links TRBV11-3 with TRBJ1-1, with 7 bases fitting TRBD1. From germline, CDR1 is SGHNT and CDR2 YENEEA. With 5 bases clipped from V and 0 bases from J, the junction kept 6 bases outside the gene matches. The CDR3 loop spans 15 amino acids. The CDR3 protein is CASSRGRGMNTEAFF. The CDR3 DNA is TGTGCCAGCAGCCGGGGCAGGGGGATGAACACTGAAGCTTTCTTT.

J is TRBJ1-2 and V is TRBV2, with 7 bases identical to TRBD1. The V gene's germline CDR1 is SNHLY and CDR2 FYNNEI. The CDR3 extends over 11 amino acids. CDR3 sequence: CAAPGGYGYTF. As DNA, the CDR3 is TGTGCAGCCCCAGGGGGCTATGGCTACACCTTC.